This TCR beta chain was documented in a study of long-term antiretroviral therapy in people with HIV. The overall study: The study's earliest collections predate the 2015 immediate-ART recommendation by about a decade. Study-wide results and limits: Clonal populations expanded prior to ART predominated within the repertoire at all time points. Blood was collected between the mid-2000s and the late 2010s, possibly under older ART regimens.

This CDR3 spans 15 amino acids. Trimming took 4 bases from V and 8 from J, leaving 18 bases between them. CDR1 and CDR2 from the germline V gene are SGHTA and FQGTGA. Sequencing relied on immunoSEQ assay v3.0, run at survey level. The assay was immunoSEQ multiplex PCR, and TCRdb's table has in-frame clones only and misses some. The sample includes roughly 30,000 clones, roughly 84% of them seen just once. As concerns this clone: Its specificity is not known.

This specimen was unsorted PBMCs, taken 0.8 years after starting antiretroviral therapy. The clonotype comes from a woman younger than 45 with HIV. J is TRBJ2-1 and V is TRBV7-3; no clear D gene. CDR3 sequence: CASSSIGNPVDEQFF. The CDR3 bases are TGTGCCAGCAGCTCCATCGGCAATCCCGTGGATGAGCAGTTCTTC. Full variable domain (missing parts from reference TRBV7-3 and TRBJ2-1): GAGVSQTPSNKVTEKGKYVELRCDPISGHTALYWYRQSLGQGPEFLIYFQGTGAADDSGLPNDRFFAVRPEGSVSTLKIQRTERGDSAVYLCASSSIGNPVDEQFFGPGTRLTVL.